This T cell receptor (beta chain) was captured in a study of T cells after yellow fever vaccination. Study at large: Preparation of the low-cell-number fractions used SMART-Seq v4 Ultra Low Input. Notes on the study in general: A minor fraction of clonotypes spanned both CD4 and CD8 compartments. The secondary response peaked faster, at day 5 versus 15, but was weaker.

In TCRdb, the 5' RACE reads were re-called with MiXCR into one record per CDR3 protein. Counted here are 340,000 or so distinct CDR3 sequences, under 15% occurring once; the ten biggest clones make up roughly 3.1%. Trimming took 9 bases from V and 7 from J, leaving 22 bases between them. Germline V CDR1 and CDR2: MGHDK, SYGVNS. The CDR3 runs to 15 residues. Remarks on this clonotype: What it recognizes is unknown.

The clonotype comes from a young man who received the YFV17D yellow fever vaccine. The gene calls are TRBV25-1 and TRBJ1-5; no clear D gene. The sample in question was CD4+ T cells sorted from PBMCs, obtained 15 days after the yellow fever booster vaccination. The CDR3 region has the DNA TGTGCCAGTTCAGGTCGGGAGTCTCTAGAGCAGCCCCAGCATTTT. Protein sequence: CASSGRESLEQPQHF.